One sample yielded the 17 T cell receptor beta chains listed below, sequenced in a study of CD8 T cells in ankylosing spondylitis. TCRdb analysed the 5' RACE reads with MiXCR anew, one entry per CDR3 protein. The sample lists 200,000 or so distinct CDR3 sequences, roughly 13% occurring once. Sequenced sample: blood, either unsorted or a sorted T cell fraction (not recorded which). These TCRs come from a female donor with ankylosing spondylitis or in good health (not recorded which).

The chain links TRBV18 to TRBJ1-2; no clear D. CDR1 and CDR2 from the germline V gene are KGHSH and LQKENI. The CDR3 covers 14 residues. V was pared by 5 bases and J by 6 bases, with 16 bases between. The CDR3 spells CASSANGERNGYTF. In DNA, the CDR3 is TGTGCCAGCTCAGCCAATGGGGAGAGGAATGGCTACACCTTC.

In its sample, this clonotype was seen many times. The V gene is TRBV7-2, the J gene TRBJ2-1; D may be TRBD1 or TRBD2 (5 bases each). The CDR3 has 14 amino acids. V dropped 3 bases and J dropped 12 bases, with 18 bases sitting between them. Germline V gene lookup returns CDR1 SGHTA and CDR2 FQGNSA. The CDR3 DNA sequence: TGTGCCAGCAGCTTCACCAGCTGGGGCGGGCGGCAGTTCTTC. This translates into CASSFTSWGGRQFF.

The J gene is TRBJ2-5, the V gene TRBV3-1; 11 nucleotides agree with TRBD2. The CDR3 consists of 16 residues. Per the germline V gene, CDR1 is LGHDT and CDR2 is YNNKEL (reference sequence). The V segment lost 7 bases and the J segment 1 base; nucleotides outside the gene matches: 8. The CDR3 bases are TGTGCCAGCAAGGCTGAACTAGCGGGGGCCCAAGAGACCCAGTACTTC. As protein: CASKAELAGAQETQYF.

This clonotype has ten or more counts. V and J are TRBV19 and TRBJ1-5, with a tentative D call TRBD1 (6 bases). The CDR3 totals 15 residues. CDR1 is LNHDA, CDR2 SQIVND, per germline (reference sequence). V gave up 7 bases and J gave up 0 bases, with 13 bases separating them. The CDR3 coding sequence is TGTGCCAGTACCCCGACAGGACTTAGCAATCAGCCCCAGCATTTT. Encoded protein: CASTPTGLSNQPQHF.

V and J are TRBV5-1 and TRBJ1-4; 9 nucleotides agree with TRBD1. CDR1 and CDR2 from the germline V gene are SGHRS and YFSETQ. The CDR3 is made up of 16 amino acids. V was pared by 4 bases and J by 8 bases, with 12 bases of the junction left unmatched. This CDR3 is CASSIGTGTGREKLFF. In DNA form, the CDR3 reads TGCGCCAGCAGCATTGGGACCGGGACAGGGCGAGAAAAACTGTTTTTT.

This clonotype was detected many times. V is TRBV6-5 and J is TRBJ2-7; no clear D gene. The CDR3 extends over 11 amino acids. Trimming shortened V by 8 bases and J by 3 bases, and 8 bases separated the two germline ends. In germline, CDR1 is MNHEY, CDR2 SVGAGI. The CDR3 spells CASREVYEQYF. The DNA of the CDR3 is TGTGCCAGCCGTGAGGTCTACGAGCAGTACTTC.

As regards this clonotype: A much larger clone differs from this one at a single base, so this may be a read error. The chain recombines TRBV9 with TRBJ2-4, with TRBD1 identical over 9 bases. The CDR3 loop spans 16 amino acids. Trimming removed 7 bases from V and 8 bases from J; junction bases left unmatched: 16. The germline gives CDR1 SGDLS, CDR2 YYNGEE. For the CDR3, the DNA is TGTGCCAGCGGCCGGAGCGGGACAGGGACTGGGGACATTCAGTACTTC. Protein product: CASGRSGTGTGDIQYF. The complete variable domain, with remaining parts taken from reference TRBV9 and TRBJ2-4, reads DSGVTQTPKHLITATGQRVTLRCSPRSGDLSVYWYQQSLDQGLQFLIQYYNGEERAKGNILERFSAQQFPDLHSELNLSSLELGDSALYFCASGRSGTGTGDIQYFGAGTRLSVL.

The chain carries TRBV7-3 and TRBJ2-1, with 7 bases that match TRBD2. V lost 1 base to trimming and J lost 4 bases; unmatched junction nucleotides: 1. Germline V gene data show CDR1 as SGHTA and CDR2 as FQGTGA. The CDR3 runs to 14 residues. CDR3: CASSLMGLYNEQFF. CDR3 in DNA: TGTGCCAGCAGCTTAATGGGACTATACAATGAGCAGTTCTTC.

The table lists this clonotype with many counts. The chain couples TRBV5-6 to TRBJ1-1; possible D gene TRBD1, 5 bases. CDR3 size: 13 residues. The V gene lost 0 bases and the J gene lost 8 bases, with 11 bases spanning the gap. From germline, CDR1 is SGHDT and CDR2 YYEEEE. The CDR3 DNA sequence: TGTGCCAGCAGCTTGGAGTTTGGGGGGGAAGCTTTCTTT. It specifies CASSLEFGGEAFF.

This clonotype was seen more than once but under ten times. The rearrangement joins TRBV5-5 to TRBJ2-7; 11 bases fit TRBD2. V trimming: 3 bases; J trimming: 2 bases; junction bases outside the gene matches: 7. CDR3 length: 16 residues. Germline V gene lookup returns CDR1 SGHKS and CDR2 YYEKEE (reference sequence). The CDR3 DNA reads as TGTGCCAGCAGCTCGGATAGACTAGCGGGAACCTACGAGCAGTACTTC. Amino acids: CASSSDRLAGTYEQYF.

This clonotype was found many times. This chain links TRBV5-1 with TRBJ2-2; D tentatively reads TRBD1 or TRBD2 (6 bases each). CDR3 size: 17 residues. In germline, CDR1 is SGHRS, CDR2 YFSETQ. The V end was cut by 4 bases, the J end by 7 bases, with 23 bases between. DNA for the CDR3: TGCGCCAGCAGCCCTACCCCCGCGGGACAAGGCAACGGGGAGCTGTTTTTT. Protein sequence: CASSPTPAGQGNGELFF.

This clonotype was detected many times. The chain has TRBV7-2 and TRBJ2-3; D unresolved. In germline, CDR1 is SGHTA, CDR2 FQGNSA. V lost 1 base to trimming and J lost 3 bases, with 8 bases between them. The CDR3 consists of 14 residues. The CDR3, as DNA: TGTGCCAGCAGCTTAGGTCAGTGGACAGATACGCAGTATTTT. It yields the protein CASSLGQWTDTQYF. The whole variable domain, filled in from reference TRBV7-2 and TRBJ2-3, reads GAGVSQSPSNKVTEKGKDVELRCDPISGHTALYWYRQSLGQGLEFLIYFQGNSAPDKSGLPSDRFSAERTGGSVSTLTIQRTQQEDSAVYLCASSLGQWTDTQYFGPGTRLTVL.

This clonotype showed up many times. V is TRBV11-2 and J is TRBJ1-1; D may be TRBD1 (6 bases). Trimming left V 1 base short and J 8 bases short, with 17 bases between. Germline V gives CDR1 SGHAT, CDR2 FQNNGV. This CDR3 contains 15 residues. The CDR3 nucleotides read TGTGCCAGCAGCTTAGTGTTCAGGGACATGGGCGAAGCTTTCTTT. It yields the protein CASSLVFRDMGEAFF.

The chain combines TRBV14 with TRBJ2-7; D tentatively fits TRBD1 or TRBD2 (5 bases each). The germline V gene encodes CDR1 SGHDN and CDR2 FVKESK. V lost 4 bases and J 2 bases, leaving 12 bases between the germline ends. The CDR3 spans 14 residues. The CDR3 DNA reads as TGTGCCAGCAGCCGCGCCGGGGACCCCTACGAGCAGTACTTC. Its protein is CASSRAGDPYEQYF.

CDR3 nucleotide sequence: TGTGCCAGCAGTTCCCCGGACAGGGCGGGGGGCTACGAGCAGTACTTC. This gives the protein CASSSPDRAGGYEQYF. The chain employs TRBV6-5 and TRBJ2-7, with D perhaps being TRBD1 or TRBD2 (8 bases each). The germline V gene has CDR1 MNHEY and CDR2 SVGAGI. The CDR3 runs 16 residues. V was cut by 4 bases and J by 3 bases, with 19 bases left in between.

The chain is built from TRBV5-1 and TRBJ2-2; 9 positions match TRBD1. Germline CDR1 and CDR2: SGHRS and YFSETQ. V was pared by 4 bases and J by 3 bases, with 4 bases of the junction left unmatched. This CDR3 has 15 amino acids. This CDR3 reads CASSKGTGYTGELFF. CDR3 nucleotide sequence: TGCGCCAGCAGCAAAGGGACAGGGTACACCGGGGAGCTGTTTTTT.

This clonotype occurred many times. The chain has TRBV5-1 and TRBJ2-7, with TRBD2 matching over 10 bases. CDR1 is SGHRS and CDR2 is YFSETQ in the germline V gene. This CDR3 has 15 amino acids. J lost 5 bases, V lost 5 bases, and 10 bases had no gene match. DNA of the CDR3: TGCGCCAGCAGACCTCTAGCGGGAGTTCTCAACGAGCAGTACTTC. Translation gives CASRPLAGVLNEQYF.